These T cell receptor beta chains were read from a single sample in a study of cytomegalovirus exposure and HLA in healthy donors. The table came from immunoSEQ multiplex PCR; TCRdb's copy has only in-frame clones and leaves some out. The sample records some 270,000 clones, around nine tenths being singletons. The sequenced material came from PBMCs. These receptors originate from a girl aged 2-9 years in good health and CMV-seronegative. The CDR3 runs from the conserved cysteine through the conserved F or W. Each record gives: clone size, V gene, CDR3 protein. For some rows the clone size is stated as once, few or many, or as a class when expanded; others skip it.

>few|TRBV7-9
CASARDFNQPQHF
>NA|TRBV2
CASNGGSTSNSPLHF
>NA|TRBV7-9
CASSSREYYGYTF
>NA|TRBV4-1
CASSQDPQGYYEQYF
>NA|TRBV25-1
CASSEGGQGGSNTEAFF
>NA|TRBV19
CASSSRFAGIEGAFF
>NA|TRBV6-1
CASSEQGLSYNEQFF
>NA|TRBV5-1
CASSSSGGAYEQYF
>NA|TRBV21-1
CASSNRGGGNQPQHF
>NA|TRBV7-9
CASSLPTSGVRTDTQYF
>NA|TRBV7-8
CASGRRGGRAYEQYF
>NA|TRBV19
CASTRLAGDPLNQETQYF
>once|TRBV28
CASSFGGQYSNQPQHF
>NA|TRBV28
CASSATQGEAFF
>once|TRBV10-3
CAISGAGTGGFEQYF
>NA|TRBV5-1
CASSPWSGTGDPEQYF
>NA|TRBV5-6
CASSLGGGPEYNEQFF
>once|TRBV7-9
CASSFLGGSGANVLTF
>NA|TRBV5-1
CASSLVWSSGANVLTF
>NA|TRBV7-9
CASSQQWTGGTLNYGYTF
>NA|TRBV27
CASSTWDSTGELFF
>once|TRBV7-9
CASSSLGRGNTIYF
>NA|TRBV6-1
CASRMTVNTEAFF
>NA|TRBV5-1
CASSLVGQSGNTIYF
>once|TRBV5-1
CASSLAEFTSGVSYNEQFF
>NA|TRBV10-3
CAISESTYLTEAFF
>NA|TRBV15
CATKTGQGAMAGELFF
>NA|TRBV5-6
CASILSGPYNEQFF
>NA|TRBV7-9
CSSTRLAGSTQETQYF
>NA|TRBV18
CASSPQGRGYEQYF
>NA|TRBV5-6
CASSPGQVTGNEKLFF
>NA|TRBV4-2
CASSRPGQDSYEQYF
>NA|TRBV10-1
CASSGADGLAGVRNEQFF
>NA|TRBV2
CASSNSGGMNTGELFF
>NA|TRBV10-3
CAIRGGQGTYEQYF
>NA|TRBV2
CASKSGRGETQYF
>NA|TRBV6-6
CASSYSSDTTYEQYF
>once|TRBV10-1
CASSPGLGGTEAFF
>NA|TRBV19
CASTPDSRNQPQHF
>NA|TRBV14
CASSQDFETQYF
>NA|TRBV4-1
CASSQAGGANNYGYTF